This is a list of T cell receptor beta chains from one sample in a study of shared clonotypes between healthy human individuals. Assay used: immunoSEQ multiplex PCR; TCRdb lists only in-frame clones, some missing. This sample has about 2.4 million clones; roughly 93% occur once, and the top ten carry more than 0.35%. Sequencing input: naive CD4+ T cells from PBMCs. Every receptor here comes from a young man in good health. Some clones in this sample may be carry-over from other donors' samples. The CDR3 runs from the conserved cysteine through the conserved F or W. The order of the fields is J gene, V gene, clone size, D gene, CDR3 DNA, CDR3 protein. The D gene is left open where the match is weak. Size is stated for part of the rows, as once, few or many counts, or as a class when the clone is expanded.

>TRBJ1-1|TRBV18|few|.
TGTGCCAGCTCACCAATACTTACTGAAGCTTTCTTT
CASSPILTEAFF
>TRBJ2-4|TRBV6-5|.|.
TGTGCCAGCAGTTACTCGAGGGGAAACATTCAGTACTTC
CASSYSRGNIQYF
>TRBJ2-5|TRBV9|few|.
TGTGCCAGCAGCCCCCGGGGCCACTCCCCAGAGACCCAGTACTTC
CASSPRGHSPETQYF
>TRBJ2-1|TRBV9|.|.
TGTGCCAGCAGCGTAGCTAGCTCGGGTACCAATGAGCAGTTCTTC
CASSVASSGTNEQFF
>TRBJ2-5|TRBV7-4|.|.
TGTGCCAGCAGCTTAAGGTTCCAAGAGACCCAGTACTTC
CASSLRFQETQYF
>TRBJ2-3|TRBV10-2|.|.
TGCGCCAGCAGTGGCGACAGGCTCAGTGTGGATACGCAGTATTTT
CASSGDRLSVDTQYF
>TRBJ2-7|TRBV5-6|.|TRBD2
TGTGCCAGCAGCTTGAGGCAGGGACTATCCTCCTACGAGCAGTACTTC
CASSLRQGLSSYEQYF
>TRBJ2-7|TRBV25-1|.|.
TGTGCCAGCAGTGGACAGGGACTTTACGAGCAGTACTTC
CASSGQGLYEQYF
>TRBJ1-1|TRBV5-4|.|.
TGTGCCAGCAGCTTGGCAGGGGACACTGAAGCTTTCTTT
CASSLAGDTEAFF
>TRBJ1-2|TRBV27|.|TRBD1
TGTGCCAGCAGTACGACAGGGAGCTATGGCTACACCTTC
CASSTTGSYGYTF
>TRBJ2-5|TRBV9|.|TRBD1
TGTGCCAGCAGCGCAGGGAAGACAGGGGTCCAAGAGACCCAGTACTTC
CASSAGKTGVQETQYF
>TRBJ2-1|TRBV4-1|.|TRBD1
TGCGCCAGCAGCCAGGGGACAGGCGGTCGGAATGAGCAGTTCTTC
CASSQGTGGRNEQFF
>TRBJ2-2|TRBV28|.|.
TGTGCCAGCAGTGGAGGGGCCCCGAACACCGGGGAGCTGTTTTTT
CASSGGAPNTGELFF
>TRBJ2-2|TRBV11-2|.|.
TGTGCCAGCAGCTTTAGCACGAACACCGGGGAGCTGTTTTTT
CASSFSTNTGELFF
>TRBJ1-5|TRBV15|.|.
TGTGCCACAATGAGTGGGAGCAATCAGCCCCAGCATTTT
CATMSGSNQPQHF
>TRBJ1-1|TRBV5-1|.|.
TGCGCCAGCAGCTTGAACGGGGGGACTGAAGCTTTCTTT
CASSLNGGTEAFF
>TRBJ2-2|TRBV7-9|once|TRBD2
TGTGCCAGCAGCTCCCAGAGGGCTTATCCTAGCGGGAGGCCCGGGGAGCTGTTTTTT
CASSSQRAYPSGRPGELFF
>TRBJ2-1|TRBV7-3|.|TRBD1
TGTGCCAGCAGCCTCAAAAGGACAGGTGATAATGAGCAGTTCTTC
CASSLKRTGDNEQFF
>TRBJ1-1|TRBV29-1|.|TRBD1
TGCAGCGTTGAAGGTCGACAGGGCGGAGGGACTGAAGCTTTCTTT
CSVEGRQGGGTEAFF
>TRBJ1-5|TRBV6-1|few|TRBD1
TGTGCCAGCAGTGAGCGACAGGGGGCGAATCAGCCCCAGCATTTT
CASSERQGANQPQHF
>TRBJ2-1|TRBV5-4|.|.
TGTGCCAGCAGCTTGTTGGTGTCCCGAAGCTCCTACAATGAGCAGTTCTTC
CASSLLVSRSSYNEQFF
>TRBJ2-2|TRBV19|.|TRBD1
TGTGCCAGTAGCCCGCTTCGGGACAGGGGGCTGGCCGGGGAGCTGTTTTTT
CASSPLRDRGLAGELFF
>TRBJ2-1|TRBV28|.|.
TGTGCCAGCAGTTTTTCGAGGTACAATGAGCAGTTCTTC
CASSFSRYNEQFF